Following are 2 T cell receptor beta chains from one sample sequenced in a study of blood T cells in healthy people across ages. With a J-beta primer mix and a sample-barcoded 5' primer, a second PCR ran about 6 to 11 cycles. Via MiXCR, TCRdb re-called the 5' RACE reads, giving one row per CDR3 protein. This sample yields some 1.8 million distinct CDR3 sequences, of which about two fifths are seen a single time; about 23% belongs to the top ten. Sequenced input: blood. Receptors were obtained from a human donor in good health.

This rearrangement joins TRBV6-5 to TRBJ1-5; no clear D. This CDR3 has 13 residues. Trimming pared 6 bases from V and 7 bases from J, leaving 13 bases between. In germline, CDR1 is MNHEY, CDR2 SVGAGI. The CDR3 sequence: CASSPWAGQPQHF. The CDR3 DNA sequence: TGTGCCAGCAGCCCCTGGGCGGGACAGCCCCAGCATTTT.

In regard to this clonotype: The junction differs from germline at one of its ends, possibly a read error. The rearrangement joins TRBV7-8 to TRBJ1-4, with unresolved D. Germline CDR1 is SGHVS and CDR2 is FQNEAQ. The CDR3 sequence is 13 residues long. The CDR3 sequence is CASSLWFNEELFF. DNA for the CDR3: TGTGCCAGCAGCTTATGGTTTAATGAAGAACTGTTTTTT.